This record concerns one T cell receptor (beta chain) sequence. This clonotype was found many times. The antigen it binds to is not known. No quality values exist for individual bases; no much larger clone is one base distant. The data are from a study of T cells in Graves' hyperthyroidism and ophthalmopathy (dated by TCRdb to the late 2010s). Study-wide context: Peripheral blood was sampled at the time of initial diagnosis, prior to any treatment. Thyroid tissue and blood T-cell repertoires from several Graves' hyperthyroidism patients were also compared in the study. The approximately 98 discovery patients were randomly divided into training and test sets at a 7:3 ratio. To identify TCR V-J signatures that set the groups apart, the researchers used a discovery cohort of 100 patients, made up of approximately 43 with Graves' ophthalmopathy and 57 with stable Graves' hyperthyroidism. Prospective prediction of ophthalmopathy was tested in an independent validation cohort consisting of fewer than 20 hyperthyroidism patients and 17 patients who later progressed to ophthalmopathy. After blood sampling, hyperthyroidism patients were treated with methimazole at a starting dose of 30 mg daily, and ophthalmopathy patients were treated with high-dose intravenous methylprednisolone. The paper reports TCR Vbeta CDR3 sequencing of roughly 140 peripheral blood samples: approximately 41 ophthalmopathy, fewer than 85 hyperthyroidism and around 17 progressor patients. The paper's findings and limits, for the study overall: No statistical method was used to fix the sample size in advance, and group allocation was not hidden from the investigators. In cross-validation, a model built on a 13 V-J signature told ophthalmopathy apart from stable hyperthyroidism with just under 90% sensitivity and around 84% specificity, and in testing the same model reached 80%/75%. During validation, the model predicted progression to ophthalmopathy a median of around six months ahead of onset, with around 70% sensitivity and more than 72% specificity. Blood samples also contained most of the expanded thyroid clonotypes (frequency above 0.001), which suggests that blood repertoires may reflect thyroid immune responses.

TCR beta CDR3 regions were amplified from RNA transcripts. A first-round RT-PCR of the TCR CDR3 used the HTBI primer set with the Qiagen OneStep RT-PCR kit. Libraries were constructed in a second round of multiplex PCR, after which size selection and purification were carried out. Libraries were sequenced paired-end with 100 bp reads on an Illumina HiSeq2000. As for how the authors treated the data: SOAPnuke was used to process the raw data, throwing out any read that contained adapters or uncalled bases, had a mean Phred below 15, or lacked an exact constant-primer or identifier match. COPE v1.2.5 was used to merge the high-quality paired reads, and each unique nucleotide sequence was defined as a clonotype. Clonotypes were aligned to IMGT TRBV, TRBD and TRBJ reference segments using MiTCR v1.1. Only V-J combinations with frequency above 0.0001, covering approximately 99% of repertoires, were analysed. A TCS score was defined as the ratio of F50 (clonal expansion) to E x V (chaos), with BLOSUM62-based TCRdist applied between CDR3 peptides within each V-J. Welch's t-statistics and random forest reduced roughly 530 V-J features to around 14, which were used in a naive Bayes classifier (R e1071). The raw public reads went through TCRdb reprocessing: fastp at Q25, MiXCR clone calling, in-frame beta chains kept. Duplicate CDR3 protein sequences are folded into a single record with the most common DNA and genes. These V and J calls rely on TCRdb rather than the paper's analysis. The sample records roughly 570,000 distinct CDR3 sequences, approximately 14% of which are singletons. The ten largest make up approximately 7.4% of the sample.

Stable Graves' hyperthyroidism was defined as no progression to ophthalmopathy during 18 months of follow-up. Hyperthyroidism patients were newly diagnosed, with disease duration under 2 months, and aged 18 to 65 years. The study excluded patients with uncontrolled infections, other autoimmune diseases, pregnancy or lactation. Diagnoses were based on clinical symptoms, serum thyroxine and TRAb, thyroid ultrasound and orbital computed tomography. Ficoll-Paque density gradient centrifugation was used to isolate PBMCs from 8.5 to 10 ml of fresh peripheral blood. Trizol reagent was used to extract total RNA, and RNA quality was then checked on an Agilent 2100 Bioanalyzer. Trimming leaves V shorter by 6 bases and J shorter by 7 bases, with the junction holding 5 bases beyond the gene matches. CDR1 and CDR2, looked up from the germline V gene, are MDHEN and SYDVKM. From its cysteine to its phenylalanine, the CDR3 spans 12 amino acids. The CDR3 DNA has 36 bases and is translated from base 1.

The sequenced material came from blood. The V and J genes are TRBV28 and TRBJ1-2; the junction holds 7 bases that match TRBD1. This clonotype was sampled from a woman aged 30 to 39 with Graves' hyperthyroidism. The sequence in DNA is TGTGCCAGCAGCAACCCAGGGGGTGGCTACACCTTC. Its product reads: CASSNPGGGYTF.